These T cell receptor beta chains were read from a single sample in a study of blood T cell repertoires in COVID-19. Assay used: immunoSEQ multiplex PCR; TCRdb lists only in-frame clones, some missing. The repertoire has a few hundred thousand clones, about 82% of them found once; the top ten carry 1.6%. The sequenced sample consisted of peripheral blood. The receptors shown here come from a woman aged 50 to 60 with acute or convalescent COVID-19. The CDR3 runs from the conserved cysteine through the conserved F or W. D genes are given only for firm matches. Some rows mark clone size as missing; the rest say once, few, many or name a class of expanded clone.

>few|TRBJ2-1|TRBV27|TRBD2
CASTKLAGAFEQFF
TGTGCCAGCACCAAACTAGCGGGAGCTTTCGAGCAGTTCTTC
>.|TRBJ2-2|TRBV4-1|.
CASSQGQNTGELFF
TGCGCCAGCAGCCAAGGGCAGAACACCGGGGAGCTGTTTTTT
>once|TRBJ2-5|TRBV18|TRBD1
CASSQSRGRGETQYF
TGTGCCAGCTCTCAAAGCAGGGGGCGCGGGGAGACCCAGTACTTC
>.|TRBJ2-7|TRBV2|TRBD1
CASNGQGLSYEQYF
TGTGCCAGCAACGGACAGGGTTTGTCATACGAGCAGTACTTC
>few|TRBJ1-1|TRBV24-1|.
CATSQTGLEAFF
TGTGCCACCAGCCAGACGGGACTTGAAGCTTTCTTT
>.|TRBJ1-1|TRBV19|.
CASSQGGVNTEAFF
TGTGCCAGTAGTCAGGGAGGGGTGAACACTGAAGCTTTCTTT
>.|TRBJ1-1|TRBV6-5|TRBD1
CASSSRTGGTEAFF
TGTGCCAGCAGTTCTCGGACAGGTGGCACTGAAGCTTTCTTT
>.|TRBJ1-1|TRBV4-3|.
CASSQDQGNTEAFF
TGCGCCAGCAGCCAAGATCAGGGGAACACTGAAGCTTTCTTT
>.|TRBJ2-7|TRBV30|TRBD1
CAWGTGTATYEQYF
TGTGCCTGGGGGACAGGGACGGCTACCTACGAGCAGTACTTC
>.|TRBJ2-1|TRBV5-6|.
CASSLVLAGSSSSYNEQFF
TGTGCCAGCAGCTTGGTTCTTGCGGGTTCCTCCAGCTCCTACAATGAGCAGTTCTTC
>.|TRBJ2-1|TRBV9|TRBD2
CASSVVPGGGRASYNEQFF
TGTGCCAGCAGCGTAGTACCAGGAGGCGGGAGGGCCTCCTACAATGAGCAGTTCTTC
>once|TRBJ2-1|TRBV6-5|.
CASSYSNLARDNEQFF
TGTGCCAGCAGTTACTCGAATTTAGCTAGAGACAATGAGCAGTTCTTC
>.|TRBJ2-1|TRBV10-3|TRBD1
CATGNVNNEQFF
TGTGCGACAGGGAACGTTAACAATGAGCAGTTCTTC
>.|TRBJ2-2|TRBV4-2|TRBD1
CASSQQGQGAGTGELFF
TGTGCCAGCAGCCAACAGGGACAGGGGGCTGGGACCGGGGAGCTGTTTTTT
>.|TRBJ2-7|TRBV7-9|TRBD1
CASSWDSYEQYF
TGTGCCAGCAGTTGGGACAGCTACGAGCAGTACTTC
>.|TRBJ1-1|TRBV5-4|.
CASSSNTGNTEAFF
TGTGCCAGCAGCTCCAACACAGGTAACACTGAAGCTTTCTTT
>few|TRBJ1-4|TRBV18|TRBD1
CASSPRQGNEKLFF
TGTGCCAGCTCACCACGACAGGGGAATGAAAAACTGTTTTTT
>.|TRBJ2-1|TRBV4-2|TRBD2
CASSPRAGGQSDEQFF
TGTGCCAGCAGCCCCCGGGCGGGAGGTCAATCGGATGAGCAGTTCTTC
>.|TRBJ2-2|TRBV19|.
CASSIDLWGRQGPGELFF
TGTGCCAGTAGTATAGATCTATGGGGGAGGCAGGGACCGGGGGAGCTGTTTTTT
>once|TRBJ2-1|TRBV30|.
CAWSVSVVLGTSYNEQFF
TGTGCCTGGAGTGTAAGCGTAGTTCTAGGAACATCCTACAATGAGCAGTTCTTC
>.|TRBJ2-7|TRBV19|TRBD2
CASSDTSGGYEQYF
TGTGCCAGTAGCGATACTAGCGGCGGATACGAGCAGTACTTC
>few|TRBJ2-1|TRBV21-1|.
CASSRRTGTSGRYGQFF
TGTGCCAGCAGCAGGCGAACAGGGACTAGCGGGAGGTATGGGCAGTTCTTC
>.|TRBJ2-1|TRBV12-3/TRBV12-4|.
CASSSYNEQFF
TGTGCCAGCAGCTCTTACAATGAGCAGTTCTTC
>.|TRBJ1-6|TRBV2|TRBD1
CASSEALQGTGGTPYNSPLHF
TGTGCCAGCAGTGAAGCGCTTCAAGGGACAGGGGGCACCCCCTATAATTCACCCCTCCACTTT
>.|TRBJ2-7|TRBV11-2|TRBD2
CASSLVSGTFYEQYF
TGTGCCAGCAGCTTAGTTAGCGGGACTTTCTACGAGCAGTACTTC
>once|TRBJ2-1|TRBV7-2|TRBD1
CASSPYRGRPNNEQFF
TGTGCCAGCAGTCCTTACAGGGGGCGACCGAACAATGAGCAGTTCTTC
>.|TRBJ2-6|TRBV5-1|.
CASSSGQTSGANVLTF
TGCGCCAGCAGCTCAGGACAGACCTCTGGGGCCAACGTCCTGACTTTC
>.|TRBJ1-5|TRBV5-1|TRBD1
CASSIGTGPYSNQPQHF
TGCGCCAGCAGCATTGGGACAGGACCGTATAGCAATCAGCCCCAGCATTTT
>.|TRBJ2-3|TRBV5-1|TRBD2
CASSSRLAGVADTQYF
TGCGCCAGCAGCTCCAGACTAGCGGGAGTAGCAGATACGCAGTATTTT
>.|TRBJ2-1|TRBV2|.
CASRRVIYNEQFF
TGTGCCAGCAGGCGGGTAATCTACAATGAGCAGTTCTTC
>.|TRBJ2-7|TRBV7-9|.
CASSFWGERYEQYF
TGTGCCAGCAGCTTTTGGGGGGAGCGCTACGAGCAGTACTTC
>once|TRBJ2-7|TRBV5-1|.
CASSLGDGGEEQYF
TGCGCCAGCAGCTTGGGTGACGGAGGGGAGGAGCAGTACTTC
>.|TRBJ1-2|TRBV7-9|.
CASSLAQGGYGYTF
TGTGCCAGCAGCTTAGCGCAGGGAGGCTATGGCTACACCTTC
>.|TRBJ1-1|TRBV7-2|.
CASSLGLGAGTEAFF
TGTGCCAGCAGCTTAGGATTGGGGGCGGGCACTGAAGCTTTCTTT
>.|TRBJ2-1|TRBV27|TRBD1
CASSIGTVYNEQFF
TGTGCCAGCAGTATCGGGACAGTCTACAATGAGCAGTTCTTC
>.|TRBJ2-7|TRBV10-1|.
CADVRRSHFYEQYF
TGCGCCGATGTTAGACGGAGCCACTTCTACGAGCAGTACTTC
>.|TRBJ2-2|TRBV27|TRBD2
CASSWVQREAGELFF
TGTGCCAGCAGTTGGGTTCAGCGGGAGGCCGGGGAGCTGTTTTTT
>.|TRBJ1-1|TRBV5-6|.
CASSLLGWSGAYTEAFF
TGTGCCAGCAGCTTGTTGGGTTGGTCAGGGGCTTACACTGAAGCTTTCTTT
>few|TRBJ1-2|TRBV27|.
CASSPILSDRFAGYTF
TGTGCCAGCAGTCCCATACTATCTGACAGGTTTGCGGGCTACACCTTC
>once|TRBJ1-5|TRBV21-1|.
CASSLLGQLSSCYSNQPQHF
TGTGCCAGCAGCCTCTTGGGACAGTTGTCGTCCTGCTATAGCAATCAGCCCCAGCATTTT
>.|TRBJ2-5|TRBV5-1|.
CASSLQGQETQYF
TGCGCCAGCAGCTTACAGGGCCAAGAGACCCAGTACTTC
>few|TRBJ2-7|TRBV9|.
CASSASSYEQYF
TGTGCCAGCAGCGCCAGCTCCTACGAGCAGTACTTC
>.|TRBJ1-4|TRBV28|.
CASGRVDEKLFF
TGTGCCAGCGGGCGGGTAGATGAAAAACTGTTTTTT
>few|TRBJ2-2|TRBV28|TRBD2
CASNRWVTSGNPNTGELFF
TGTGCCAGCAATCGATGGGTAACTAGCGGCAACCCCAACACCGGGGAGCTGTTTTTT
>.|TRBJ1-1|TRBV6-5|.
CASSARMDTEAFF
TGTGCCAGCAGCGCGCGGATGGACACTGAAGCTTTCTTT
>few|TRBJ2-5|TRBV18|TRBD1
CASSPLAGGRETQYF
TGTGCCAGCTCACCACTGGCAGGGGGCCGGGAGACCCAGTACTTC
>.|TRBJ1-5|TRBV28|.
CASIRARSNQPQHF
TGTGCCAGCATCAGGGCCAGGAGCAATCAGCCCCAGCATTTT
>.|TRBJ2-7|TRBV5-1|TRBD2
CASGSGRLNGEQYF
TGCGCCAGCGGAAGCGGGAGGTTGAACGGCGAGCAGTACTTC
>.|TRBJ2-1|TRBV5-5|TRBD1
CASSLRGQGLVEQFF
TGTGCCAGCAGCTTGAGGGGACAGGGTTTGGTTGAGCAGTTCTTC